A single sample is the source of the 21 T cell receptor beta chains below, sequenced in a study of regulatory T cells in long-lasting Graves disease. Stated time point: newly diagnosed GD, antithyroid drugs for less than 3 months. Construction of the TCR library relied on RNA isolated from PBMCs. Investigators prepared the TCR beta libraries by applying iRepertoire HTBI primers and Arm-PCR of CDR3 regions. MiXCR, applied by TCRdb to the multiplex PCR reads, yields one record per CDR3 protein. The sample has roughly 610,000 distinct CDR3 sequences, 15% to 20% seen once. The data were also submitted as part of a second study, on T cells in Graves' hyperthyroidism and ophthalmopathy.

Specimen: peripheral blood mononuclear cells (PBMCs), collected at new diagnosis, from a patient treated with antithyroid drugs. The receptor set was obtained from a young man with Graves disease.

The sample holds a few counts of this clonotype. This chain connects TRBV6-5 to TRBJ2-7; 8 bases are a match to TRBD2. The germline V gene has CDR1 MNHEY and CDR2 SVGAGI. The CDR3 has 14 residues. Unmatched junction bases numbered 4, after V lost 0 bases and J lost 6 bases. CDR3 sequence reads: CASSYSSGSSEQYF. The CDR3 region has the DNA TGTGCCAGCAGTTACTCAAGCGGGAGTTCCGAGCAGTACTTC.

This clonotype has only a few counts. The chain combines TRBV6-1 with TRBJ2-7; 7 bases align to TRBD2. Trimming removed 8 bases from V and 4 bases from J; junction bases left unmatched: 11. This CDR3 has 14 residues. Germline assignment: CDR1 MNHNS and CDR2 SASEGT. This CDR3 reads CASLGGSNAYEQYF. The CDR3 DNA follows: TGTGCCAGCTTGGGAGGGAGTAACGCTTACGAGCAGTACTTC.

This clonotype was observed many times. V and J are TRBV5-1 and TRBJ2-7; D possibly corresponds to TRBD2 (7 bases). The CDR3 covers 16 residues. CDR1 and CDR2 from the germline V gene are SGHRS and YFSETQ. The V end lost 3 bases, the J end lost 1 base, and 17 bases lay between the germline ends. The CDR3 nucleotides are TGCGCCAGCAGCTCGGTGGGCGCGGGGGCTTCCTACGAGCAGTACTTC. This codes for CASSSVGAGASYEQYF.

This clonotype occurred many times. The rearrangement joins TRBV5-1 to TRBJ2-1; possible D gene TRBD1, 6 bases. The CDR3 spans 14 residues. V was clipped by 4 bases and J by 2 bases, with 10 bases between them. The germline V gene has CDR1 SGHRS and CDR2 YFSETQ. CDR3 in DNA: TGCGCCAGCAGCGTACAGGGCACCTACAATGAGCAGTTCTTC. Translating it yields CASSVQGTYNEQFF.

This clonotype was seen repeatedly, ten times or more. The rearrangement uses TRBV15 and TRBJ2-7, with 11 bases lining up with TRBD2. Germline lookup yields CDR1 LNHNV and CDR2 YYDKDF (reference sequence). V shed 1 base and J 1 base; nucleotides not matched to a gene: 0. This CDR3 comprises 15 residues. The CDR3 protein is CATSRGLAGSYEQYF. Written as DNA, the CDR3 is TGTGCCACCAGCAGAGGACTAGCGGGATCCTACGAGCAGTACTTC.

V is TRBV9 and J is TRBJ2-7, with no clear D. The germline CDR1 and CDR2 sequences are SGDLS and YYNGEE. V dropped 1 base and J dropped 1 base, with 9 bases sitting between them. The CDR3 extends over 14 amino acids. CDR3 loop: CASSVTSTSYEQYF. The CDR3, as DNA: TGTGCCAGCAGCGTAACCTCGACTTCCTACGAGCAGTACTTC.

This clonotype appeared a few times. The chain joins TRBV28 to TRBJ1-2, with D maybe TRBD1 (5 bases). Germline V gene sequence: CDR1 MDHEN, CDR2 SYDVKM. CDR3 size: 13 residues. The V end was cut by 5 bases, the J end by 14 bases, with 21 bases between. CDR3 amino acids: CASSARTAGAKTF. The CDR3 coding sequence is TGTGCCAGCAGTGCGCGGACCGCCGGGGCTAAGACCTTC.

Many counts were recorded for this clonotype. The CDR3 bases are TGTGCCAGCAGCTTGCTAGTAGCGGGGCAGACAGATACGCAGTATTTT. It translates to CASSLLVAGQTDTQYF. The rearrangement uses TRBV7-8 and TRBJ2-3; TRBD2 matches at 8 bases. The V gene end was trimmed by 3 bases and the J gene end by 3 bases; junction bases not matched to a gene: 8. This CDR3 is 16 amino acids long. Germline lookup yields CDR1 SGHVS and CDR2 FQNEAQ.

The chain combines TRBV11-2 with TRBJ2-5, with D possibly called TRBD1 or TRBD2 (6 bases each). CDR1 and CDR2 (germline): SGHAT, FQNNGV. The CDR3 has 19 residues. V was clipped by 11 bases and J by 0 bases, with 31 bases between them. The CDR3, as DNA: TGTGCCGAAGAAGGGGGGCTCGGGACTCGCGGAAAGAACCAAGAGACCCAGTACTTC. Translated: CAEEGGLGTRGKNQETQYF. The complete variable domain, with remaining parts taken from reference TRBV11-2 and TRBJ2-5, reads EAGVAQSPRYKIIEKRQSVAFWCNPISGHATLYWYQQILGQGPKLLIQFQNNGVVDDSQLPKDRFSAERLKGVDSTLKIQPAKLEDSAVYLCAEEGGLGTRGKNQETQYFGPGTRLLVL.

The table lists this clonotype with a few counts. The V and J genes are TRBV19 and TRBJ2-3; D remains ambiguous. The V end was cut by 4 bases, the J end by 3 bases, with 11 bases between. This CDR3 is built from 14 residues. Looked up from germline, CDR1 is LNHDA and CDR2 is SQIVND (reference sequence). The CDR3, as DNA: TGTGCCAGTAGTAACATGGACGGGACAGATACGCAGTATTTT. Translation gives CASSNMDGTDTQYF.

This clonotype was counted at least ten times. The V gene is TRBV12-3 or TRBV12-4, the J gene TRBJ1-5, with D unresolved. Trimming took 4 bases from V and 4 from J, leaving 11 bases between them. This CDR3 region has 14 residues. This CDR3 is CASSSARGNQPQHF. The DNA for the CDR3 is TGTGCCAGCAGTTCCGCGAGAGGGAATCAGCCCCAGCATTTT.

This clonotype was detected a few times. A read error may explain this, as a much larger clone is one base away. The chain links TRBV30 to TRBJ1-1; D possibly corresponds to TRBD1 (5 bases). The CDR3 runs 11 residues. Germline CDR1 is GTSNPN and CDR2 is SVGIG (reference sequence). The CDR3 coding sequence is TGTCCCTGGACACAGAACACTGAAGCTTTCTTT. It specifies CPWTQNTEAFF.

This clonotype was recorded many times. The J gene is TRBJ2-3, the V gene TRBV7-9; 9 bases map to TRBD2. J gave up 5 bases and V 4 bases, and 7 bases lay outside the gene matches. The CDR3 is 15 amino acids. The germline gives CDR1 SEHNR, CDR2 FQNEAQ (reference sequence). CDR3 loop: CASSSSAGGQDTQYF. Written as DNA, the CDR3 is TGTGCCAGCAGCTCCTCAGCGGGAGGACAAGATACGCAGTATTTT.

This clonotype was counted at least ten times. The chain employs TRBV12-3 or TRBV12-4 and TRBJ1-1; D unclear. Trimming took 6 bases from V and 0 from J, leaving 14 bases between them. CDR3 length: 15 residues. The CDR3 DNA reads TGTGCCAGCAGGCCCGCCTCTAGGGTGAACACTGAAGCTTTCTTT. Translation gives CASRPASRVNTEAFF.

The chain combines TRBV6-2 or TRBV6-3 with TRBJ1-1, with D tentatively TRBD1 (5 bases). The CDR3 runs 16 residues. From germline, CDR1 is MNHEY and CDR2 SVGEGT. V was clipped by 7 bases and J by 0 bases, with 18 bases between them. In DNA form, the CDR3 reads TGTGCCAGCAAACTGGGGGGGGTTTCCATGAACACTGAAGCTTTCTTT. Encoded protein: CASKLGGVSMNTEAFF.

This clonotype was counted between two and nine times. The chain combines TRBV5-1 with TRBJ1-3; maybe TRBD1 (5 bases). The germline CDR1 and CDR2 sequences are SGHRS and YFSETQ. The CDR3 spans 15 residues. The V gene lost 0 bases and the J gene lost 2 bases, with 9 bases spanning the gap. CDR3 bases: TGCGCCAGCAGCTTGGCCTTAGGGGCTGGAAACACCATATATTTT. Translated: CASSLALGAGNTIYF.

This rearrangement joins TRBV12-3 or TRBV12-4 to TRBJ1-5; 7 nucleotides line up with TRBD1. Trimming cost V 6 bases and J 5 bases; bases outside gene matches: 7. There are 14 residues in the CDR3. The CDR3 DNA reads TGTGCCAGCAGCCCAACAGGGGTCGATCAGCCCCAGCATTTT. The encoded protein is CASSPTGVDQPQHF.

The chain couples TRBV15 to TRBJ1-5; D call uncertain. Trimming stripped 2 bases from V and 4 bases from J, with 12 bases between. Germline V gene data show CDR1 as LNHNV and CDR2 as YYDKDF (reference sequence). The CDR3 has 15 amino acids. The CDR3 protein is CATSRPEGWNQPQHF. The CDR3 DNA sequence: TGTGCCACCAGCAGACCAGAGGGTTGGAATCAGCCCCAGCATTTT.

At least ten counts were recorded for this clonotype. This chain joins TRBV6-5 and TRBJ2-1, with 10 positions matching TRBD2. The V and J ends lost 0 bases and 8 bases, in that order; junction bases with no gene match: 16. This CDR3 region has 19 residues. CDR1 is MNHEY, CDR2 SVGAGI, per germline. Written as DNA, the CDR3 is TGTGCCAGCAGTTACTCGAGGCGAGCTAGCGGGAGAGGTAACGATGAGCAGTTCTTC. Its translation: CASSYSRRASGRGNDEQFF.

V is TRBV5-6 and J is TRBJ2-7; 8 nucleotides align to TRBD2. The length of the CDR3 is 15 residues. The J segment lost 4 bases and the V segment lost 0 bases, leaving 6 bases of the junction unmatched. Germline loops: CDR1 SGHDT, CDR2 YYEEEE. In DNA, the CDR3 is TGTGCCAGCAGCTTGGACGGGAGGGCGTCTTACGAGCAGTACTTC. It yields the protein CASSLDGRASYEQYF.

This clonotype was detected ten times or more. This chain connects TRBV6-1 to TRBJ2-7; TRBD2 is a possible D gene (6 bases). The CDR3 totals 15 residues. The V and J ends lost 5 bases and 5 bases respectively, with 19 bases between them. Germline CDR1 and CDR2: MNHNS and SASEGT. CDR3 residues: CASSLRDSVSHEQYF. CDR3 nucleotide sequence: TGTGCCAGCAGTCTTCGGGACTCGGTTAGCCACGAGCAGTACTTC.